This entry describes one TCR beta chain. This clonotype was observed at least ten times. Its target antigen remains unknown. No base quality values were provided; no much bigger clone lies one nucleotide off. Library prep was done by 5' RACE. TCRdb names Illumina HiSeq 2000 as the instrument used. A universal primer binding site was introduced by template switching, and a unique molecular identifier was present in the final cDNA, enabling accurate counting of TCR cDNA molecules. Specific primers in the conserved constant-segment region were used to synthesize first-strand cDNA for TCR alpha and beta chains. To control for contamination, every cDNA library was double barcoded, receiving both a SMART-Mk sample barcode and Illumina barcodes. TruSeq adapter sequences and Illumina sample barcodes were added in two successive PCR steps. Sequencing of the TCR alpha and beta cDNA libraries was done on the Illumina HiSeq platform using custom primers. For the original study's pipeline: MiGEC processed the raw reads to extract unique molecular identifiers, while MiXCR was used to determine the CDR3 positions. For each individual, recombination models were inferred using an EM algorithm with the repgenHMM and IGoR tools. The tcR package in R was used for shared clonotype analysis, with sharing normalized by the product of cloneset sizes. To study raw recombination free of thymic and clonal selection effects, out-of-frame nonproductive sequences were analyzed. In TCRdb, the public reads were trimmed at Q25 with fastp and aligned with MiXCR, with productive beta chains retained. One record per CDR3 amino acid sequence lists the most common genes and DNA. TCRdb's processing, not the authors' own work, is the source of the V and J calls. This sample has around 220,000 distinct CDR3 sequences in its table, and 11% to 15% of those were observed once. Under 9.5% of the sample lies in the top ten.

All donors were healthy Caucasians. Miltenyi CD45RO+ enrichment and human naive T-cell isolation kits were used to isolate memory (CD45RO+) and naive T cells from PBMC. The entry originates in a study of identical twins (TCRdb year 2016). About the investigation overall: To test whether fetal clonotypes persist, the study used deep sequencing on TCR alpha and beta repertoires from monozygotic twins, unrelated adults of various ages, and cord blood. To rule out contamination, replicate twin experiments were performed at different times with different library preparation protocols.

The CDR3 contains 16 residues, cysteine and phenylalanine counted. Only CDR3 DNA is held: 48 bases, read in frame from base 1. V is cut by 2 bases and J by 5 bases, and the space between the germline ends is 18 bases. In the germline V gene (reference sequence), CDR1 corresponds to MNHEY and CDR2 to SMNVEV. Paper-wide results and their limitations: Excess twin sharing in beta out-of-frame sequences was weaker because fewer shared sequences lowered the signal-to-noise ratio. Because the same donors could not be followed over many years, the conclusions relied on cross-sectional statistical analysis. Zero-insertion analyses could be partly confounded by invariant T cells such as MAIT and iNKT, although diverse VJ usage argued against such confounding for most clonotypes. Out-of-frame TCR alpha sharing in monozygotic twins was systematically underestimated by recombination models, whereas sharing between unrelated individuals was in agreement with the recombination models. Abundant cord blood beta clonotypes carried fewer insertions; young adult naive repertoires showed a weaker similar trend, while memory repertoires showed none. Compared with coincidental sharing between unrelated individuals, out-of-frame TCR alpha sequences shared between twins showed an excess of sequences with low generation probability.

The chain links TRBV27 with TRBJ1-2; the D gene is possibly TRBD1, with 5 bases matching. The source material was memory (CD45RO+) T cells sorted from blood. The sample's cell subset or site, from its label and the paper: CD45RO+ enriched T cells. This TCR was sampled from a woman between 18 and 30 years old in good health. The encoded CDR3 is CASSLGTGDRRYGYTF. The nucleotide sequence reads TGTGCCAGCAGTTTAGGAACGGGCGACAGACGGTATGGCTACACCTTC.